One sample yielded the 10 T cell receptor beta chains listed below, sequenced in a study of T-cell reconstitution after alpha-beta-depleted transplantation in children. Unique molecular identifiers were incorporated when the TCRbeta library was constructed. TCRdb called the PCR reads again in MiXCR, with one record for every CDR3 protein. The data hold a few hundred thousand distinct CDR3 sequences, with more than 9% observed a single time. The specimen was PBMCs from the stem cell graft donor, collected from the stem cell graft. Receptors were obtained from a human donor who donated a stem cell graft to a child with SCID.

CDR3 amino acids: CATSREAGDYEQYF. DNA of the CDR3: TGTGCCACCAGCAGAGAGGCAGGGGACTACGAGCAGTACTTC. This chain joins TRBV15 and TRBJ2-7; TRBD1 is a possible D gene (6 bases). Trimming removed 0 bases at V and 3 bases at J, with 9 bases between. Germline loops: CDR1 LNHNV, CDR2 YYDKDF (reference sequence). The CDR3 runs 14 residues.

In this sample, this clonotype turned up a few times. The chain recombines TRBV10-3 with TRBJ2-3; 8 bases are shared with TRBD2. Germline V gene sequence: CDR1 ENHRY, CDR2 SYGVKD. The CDR3 covers 15 residues. The junction had 7 bases not matched to a gene; V was cut back by 7 bases and J by 1 base. The chain's CDR3 is CAIKGLELGTDTQYF. For the CDR3, the DNA is TGTGCCATCAAGGGACTAGAATTGGGCACAGATACGCAGTATTTT.

The chain uses TRBV10-3 and TRBJ2-2, with 9 bases identical to TRBD1. The CDR3 has 13 amino acids. The ends lost 3 bases at V and 10 bases at J; junction bases unmatched: 3. The germline gives CDR1 ENHRY, CDR2 SYGVKD. In DNA, the CDR3 is TGTGCCATCAGTGAACAGGGGGCGGAGGAGCTGTTTTTT. It yields the protein CAISEQGAEELFF.

This clonotype was seen at least ten times. The chain employs TRBV29-1 and TRBJ1-4; 7 bases are shared with TRBD1. CDR1 SQVTM and CDR2 ANQGSEA come from the germline V gene. Unmatched junction bases numbered 4, after V lost 2 bases and J lost 10 bases. The CDR3 loop spans 12 amino acids. CDR3 DNA sequence: TGCAGCGTTGAATCACCAGGGGGAAAACTGTTTTTT. Amino acids: CSVESPGGKLFF.

The genes are TRBV10-3 and TRBJ1-2; D might be TRBD1 (5 bases). Trimming took off 2 bases at V and 6 bases at J, with 7 bases between the two ends. Germline-derived CDR1 and CDR2 are ENHRY and SYGVKD. The CDR3 length is 12 residues. The CDR3 DNA reads TGTGCCATCAGTGAGGCGGGGGATGGCTACACCTTC. Its translation: CAISEAGDGYTF.

This clonotype has ten or more counts. The chain links TRBV25-1 to TRBJ2-7, with 9 bases fitting TRBD1. Germline loops: CDR1 MGHDK, CDR2 SYGVNS. The CDR3 covers 13 residues. V gave up 5 bases and J gave up 5 bases; unmatched junction bases: 4. CDR3 DNA: TGTGCCAGCAGTCCGGACAGGGGACACGAGCAGTACTTC. Amino acid sequence: CASSPDRGHEQYF.

This sequence joins TRBV14 and TRBJ2-1; D possibly uses TRBD1 or TRBD2 (5 bases each). V was shortened by 3 bases and J by 6 bases, with 12 bases between the two germline ends. Germline V CDR1 and CDR2: SGHDN, FVKESK. The CDR3 totals 14 residues. The CDR3 protein is CASSQDGGPNEQFF. CDR3 in DNA: TGTGCCAGCAGCCAGGATGGGGGACCCAATGAGCAGTTCTTC.

This clonotype was observed a few times. The rearrangement joins TRBV5-1 to TRBJ1-1; D is perhaps TRBD1 (5 bases). The CDR3 consists of 15 residues. V dropped 4 bases and J dropped 1 base, with 14 bases sitting between them. CDR1 SGHRS and CDR2 YFSETQ come from the germline V gene. CDR3 protein: CASSPEWGGNTEAFF. In DNA, the CDR3 is TGCGCCAGCAGCCCAGAGTGGGGCGGGAACACTGAAGCTTTCTTT.

This clonotype was observed a handful of times. This rearrangement joins TRBV7-9 to TRBJ2-1; D assignment may be TRBD1 or TRBD2 (5 bases each). Germline CDR1 is SEHNR and CDR2 is FQNEAQ (reference sequence). V lost 5 bases and J 4 bases, leaving 12 bases between the germline ends. CDR3 length: 14 amino acids. The CDR3 reads CASSPVGEYNEQFF. The CDR3, as DNA: TGTGCCAGCAGCCCCGTGGGGGAGTACAATGAGCAGTTCTTC. The whole variable domain, remainder taken from reference TRBV7-9 and TRBJ2-1, is DTGVSQNPRHKITKRGQNVTFRCDPISEHNRLYWYRQTLGQGPEFLTYFQNEAQLEKSRLLSDRFSAERPKGSFSTLEIQRTEQGDSAMYLCASSPVGEYNEQFFGPGTRLTVL.

Only a few counts were recorded for this clonotype. This rearrangement joins TRBV5-1 to TRBJ2-7, with D perhaps matching TRBD1 (6 bases). This CDR3 region has 16 residues. The germline V and J ends were trimmed by 4 bases and 2 bases, with 19 bases remaining between them. Germline-derived CDR1 and CDR2 are SGHRS and YFSETQ. Written as DNA, the CDR3 is TGCGCCAGCAGCCAATGGCGGTCAGGGGACCCCTACGAGCAGTACTTC. It is translated as CASSQWRSGDPYEQYF. Together with reference TRBV5-1 and TRBJ2-7, the CDR3 gives the full variable domain: KAGVTQTPRYLIKTRGQQVTLSCSPISGHRSVSWYQQTPGQGLQFLFEYFSETQRNKGNFPGRFSGRQFSNSRSEMNVSTLELGDSALYLCASSQWRSGDPYEQYFGPGTRLTVT.